A single sample gave rise to the 29 T cell receptor beta chains below, sequenced in a study of molecular identifiers for immune sequencing clone quantification. TCRdb independently ran MiXCR on the PCR reads; one entry per CDR3 protein. The sample contains hundreds of thousands of distinct CDR3 sequences, roughly 23% of which appear only once. The sequencing input was naive CD8+ T cells from blood, with Jurkat cell RNA spiked in. Subset given: FACS-sorted CD8+CD4-CCR7+CD45RA+ naive T cells. These receptors all come from a human donor in good health. Some libraries in this study had Jurkat cell RNA spiked in.

The J gene is TRBJ1-1, the V gene TRBV7-9; possible D gene TRBD1, 5 bases. CDR1 is SEHNR and CDR2 is FQNEAQ in the germline V gene (reference sequence). The V and J ends lost 7 bases and 3 bases respectively, with 15 bases between them. CDR3 length: 14 amino acids. The CDR3 loop reads CASTLTEMDTEAFF. The CDR3 region has the DNA TGTGCCAGCACCTTGACAGAAATGGACACTGAAGCTTTCTTT. The full variable domain, rest sourced from reference TRBV7-9 and TRBJ1-1, is DTGVSQNPRHKITKRGQNVTFRCDPISEHNRLYWYRQTLGQGPEFLTYFQNEAQLEKSRLLSDRFSAERPKGSFSTLEIQRTEQGDSAMYLCASTLTEMDTEAFFGQGTRLTVV.

The chain is built from TRBV19 and TRBJ1-1, with D hard to call. There are 13 residues in the CDR3. V gave up 4 bases and J gave up 8 bases, with 14 bases separating them. The germline gives CDR1 LNHDA, CDR2 SQIVND (reference sequence). For the CDR3, the DNA is TGTGCCAGTAGTAGGCGTCTTGGAACCGAAGCTTTCTTT. It is translated as CASSRRLGTEAFF.

Details on this clonotype: An end of the junction does not agree with germline; a read error may underlie this. This rearrangement joins TRBV30 to TRBJ2-7, with 8 nucleotides matching TRBD1. Germline CDR1 GTSNPN, CDR2 SVGIG (reference sequence). The CDR3 is made up of 13 amino acids. CDR3 sequence reads: CAWSYGQGGERYF. CDR3 bases: TGTGCCTGGAGCTACGGACAGGGAGGTGAGCGGTACTTC.

This clonotype was recorded a few times. The chain uses TRBV6-5 and TRBJ2-1, with 10 nucleotides matching TRBD2. V lost 0 bases and J lost 4; bases outside the gene matches: 3. Germline assignment: CDR1 MNHEY and CDR2 SVGAGI. CDR3 length: 16 amino acids. Here the CDR3 DNA reads TGTGCCAGCAGTTACTCCCTAGCGGGGGATTACAATGAGCAGTTCTTC. Translation: CASSYSLAGDYNEQFF.

This clonotype was counted a single time. The V and J genes are TRBV5-5 and TRBJ1-2; TRBD1 is a possible D gene (6 bases). Germline V gene lookup returns CDR1 SGHKS and CDR2 YYEKEE (reference sequence). This CDR3 contains 14 residues. V lost 5 bases and J 10 bases, leaving 21 bases between the germline ends. CDR3 sequence (DNA): TGTGCCAGCAGATTTCCGGGACAAGGCGATGACTACACCTTC. Translated, it gives CASRFPGQGDDYTF.

This clonotype occurred a few times. The rearrangement joins TRBV7-9 to TRBJ2-7; D is uncertain. V dropped 5 bases and J dropped 2 bases, with 16 bases sitting between them. This CDR3 has 15 residues. Germline V gives CDR1 SEHNR, CDR2 FQNEAQ (reference sequence). In DNA form, the CDR3 reads TGTGCCAGCAGCCTCCCCCGGACGGATACCTACGAGCAGTACTTC. Its protein is CASSLPRTDTYEQYF.

This clonotype was detected many times. The CDR3 here is CASSVGGSTDSTEQYF. CDR3 bases: TGTGCCAGCAGCGTCGGGGGTTCTACTGATAGTACCGAGCAGTACTTC. The chain recombines TRBV21-1 with TRBJ2-7; the table's D call, TRBD1, was not checked against the DNA. TRBV21-1 is marked as a pseudogene. The CDR3 is 16 amino acids.

J is TRBJ2-3 and V is TRBV30; no clear D gene. V gave up 6 bases and J gave up 0 bases, with 13 bases separating them. The CDR3 totals 14 residues. Germline V gives CDR1 GTSNPN, CDR2 SVGIG (reference sequence). Written as DNA, the CDR3 is TGTGCCTGTCCCACAGCGACTAGCACAGATACGCAGTATTTT. Encoded protein: CACPTATSTDTQYF.

This clonotype was seen repeatedly, ten times or more. This chain uses TRBV29-1 with TRBJ1-1; D call uncertain. This CDR3 has 12 residues. CDR1 and CDR2 (germline): SQVTM, ANQGSEA. The CDR3 nucleotides are TGCACGACCGAGGGTTTAGGTACTGAAGCTTTCTTT. Translating gives CTTEGLGTEAFF.

This clonotype was detected only a few times. This chain links TRBV29-1 with TRBJ2-5, with 14 bases identical to TRBD2. This CDR3 spans 16 amino acids. Germline V CDR1 and CDR2: SQVTM, ANQGSEA. After removal of 3 bases from V and 5 bases from J, the junction contained 8 bases not matched to a gene. The CDR3 bases are TGCAGCGTTGATGGGACTAGCGGGAGCTCCGGGGAGACCCAGTACTTC. This translates into CSVDGTSGSSGETQYF.

This rearrangement joins TRBV7-9 to TRBJ2-5, with TRBD2 matching 12 bases. V trimming: 7 bases; J trimming: 5 bases; junction bases outside the gene matches: 8. Looked up from germline, CDR1 is SEHNR and CDR2 is FQNEAQ (reference sequence). The CDR3 loop spans 15 amino acids. In nucleotides, the CDR3 is TGTGCCAGCAATCCCCGGACTAGCGGGATTGAGACCCAGTACTTC. This gives the protein CASNPRTSGIETQYF.

Regarding this clonotype: Here the CDR3 omits its conserved ending phenylalanine or tryptophan, so a read error is the likely source. This chain uses TRBV5-6 with TRBJ2-1, with D unresolved. Trimming shortened V by 0 bases and J by 3 bases, and 4 bases separated the two germline ends. CDR1 is SGHDT, CDR2 YYEEEE, per germline. The CDR3 is 13 residues long. The CDR3 nucleotides are TGTGCCAGCAGCTTGGGGGACTACAATGAGCAGTTCCTC. This translates into CASSLGDYNEQFL.

Comments on this clonotype: This may be a read error: a much more frequent sequence differs by one nucleotide. This chain uses TRBV7-9 with TRBJ2-5; the match to TRBD1 covers 7 bases. The CDR3 runs 17 residues. Germline V gene sequence: CDR1 SEHNR, CDR2 FQNEAQ (reference sequence). J lost 5 bases, V lost 4 bases, and 16 bases had no gene match. CDR3 nucleotides: TGTGCCAGCAGCTCGGACAGGATCCTAGGATATATTGAGACCCAGTACTTC. Translating it yields CASSSDRILGYIETQYF.

This clonotype was recorded at least ten times. The genes are TRBV28 and TRBJ2-7; D unresolved. The V and J ends lost 2 bases and 2 bases respectively, with 10 bases between them. The length of the CDR3 is 14 residues. Germline values: CDR1 MDHEN, CDR2 SYDVKM. In DNA, the CDR3 is TGTGCCAGCAGTTTAAGAGGAAGGCCCTACGAGCAGTACTTC. Residues: CASSLRGRPYEQYF.

V gene TRBV4-1 combines with J gene TRBJ1-1, with TRBD1 identical over 7 bases. The germline V gene has CDR1 MGHRA and CDR2 YSYEKL. The CDR3 totals 14 residues. J was trimmed by 6 bases and V by 2 bases; bases with no gene match: 6. The CDR3 nucleotides read TGCGCCAGCAGCCAACTGACAGGGTACGCTGAAGCTTTCTTT. Encoded protein: CASSQLTGYAEAFF.

For this clonotype: A read error may explain this, as a much larger clone is one base away. The chain carries TRBV4-2 and TRBJ2-7; 8 bases agree with TRBD2. Germline V gene lookup returns CDR1 LGHNA and CDR2 YNFKEQ. V was pared by 3 bases and J by 3 bases, with 7 bases of the junction left unmatched. This CDR3 has 15 residues. Here the CDR3 reads CASSQGLTSGYEQYF. In nucleotides, the CDR3 is TGTGCCAGCAGCCAGGGACTTACTAGCGGCTACGAGCAGTACTTC.

About this clonotype: Given a much more abundant clone one base away, this may be a read error. This chain connects TRBV12-3 or TRBV12-4 to TRBJ2-2; 8 bases are a match to TRBD1. The CDR3 covers 17 residues. The DNA for the CDR3 is TGTTCCAGCAGTTTAGTAGCAGGACAGGGTTTGACCGGGGAGCTGTTTTTT. Translation: CSSSLVAGQGLTGELFF.

On this clonotype itself: At one boundary the junction diverges from the germline segment, which might be a read error. The chain has TRBV11-2 and TRBJ2-7; 13 positions agree with TRBD2. Germline CDR1 reads SGHAT; CDR2 reads FQNNGV. There are 14 residues in the CDR3. CDR3 in amino acids: CVSSSGLAGFEQYF. DNA of the CDR3: TGTGTCAGCAGCTCGGGACTAGCGGGGTTCGAGCAGTACTTC. The whole variable domain, remainder taken from reference TRBV11-2 and TRBJ2-7, is EAGVAQSPRYKIIEKRQSVAFWCNPISGHATLYWYQQILGQGPKLLIQFQNNGVVDDSQLPKDRFSAERLKGVDSTLKIQPAKLEDSAVYLCVSSSGLAGFEQYFGPGTRLTVT.

The chain recombines TRBV4-3 with TRBJ2-1, with D perhaps matching TRBD2 (8 bases). Trimming took 3 bases from V and 8 from J, leaving 23 bases between them. This CDR3 comprises 17 residues. Looked up from germline, CDR1 is LGHNA and CDR2 is YSLEER. Here the CDR3 DNA reads TGCGCCAGCAGCCAGGACAGGCCGGGACTAGGACGTGATGAGCAGTTCTTC. It specifies CASSQDRPGLGRDEQFF.

Concerning this clonotype itself: Being one base from a much bigger clone, this may be a read error. The J gene is TRBJ2-3, the V gene TRBV5-8; D is possibly TRBD2 (5 bases). The CDR3 loop spans 16 amino acids. The germline CDR1 and CDR2 sequences are SGHTS and YDEGEE. For the CDR3, the DNA is TGCGCCAGCAGCTTGGACCGGGGAGCTAGCACAGATACGCAGTATTTT. Amino acids: CASSLDRGASTDTQYF.

The chain carries TRBV28 and TRBJ2-7, with 8 nucleotides matching TRBD2. Germline trimming cut 1 base from V and 3 bases from J; bases unmatched to any gene: 11. The CDR3 is 17 amino acids. CDR1 MDHEN and CDR2 SYDVKM come from the germline V gene. The CDR3 sequence: CASSLSRARGGIYEQYF. The CDR3 DNA sequence: TGTGCCAGCAGTTTATCTCGGGCTCGCGGGGGGATCTACGAGCAGTACTTC.

This clonotype appeared a few times. This chain joins TRBV5-6 and TRBJ2-3; 10 bases align to TRBD1. J gave up 1 base and V 7 bases, and 6 bases lay outside the gene matches. This CDR3 is 15 amino acids long. The germline gives CDR1 SGHDT, CDR2 YYEEEE. The CDR3 here is CASRSDRGRTDTQYF. CDR3 DNA: TGTGCCAGCCGGAGTGACAGGGGGCGCACAGATACGCAGTATTTT. Using reference TRBV5-6 and TRBJ2-3 for the parts outside the CDR3, the full variable domain is DAGVTQSPTHLIKTRGQQVTLRCSPKSGHDTVSWYQQALGQGPQFIFQYYEEEERQRGNFPDRFSGHQFPNYSSELNVNALLLGDSALYLCASRSDRGRTDTQYFGPGTRLTVL.

The gene calls are TRBV19 and TRBJ1-5; possibly TRBD1 for D (5 bases). V was cut by 3 bases and J by 0 bases, with 12 bases left in between. The germline V gene encodes CDR1 LNHDA and CDR2 SQIVND (reference sequence). CDR3 size: 16 residues. CDR3 bases: TGTGCCAGTAGTATCGGGACGGAGGATAGCAATCAGCCCCAGCATTTT. This codes for CASSIGTEDSNQPQHF.

This clonotype was found many times. The chain recombines TRBV28 with TRBJ2-7, with a weak D call TRBD1 (6 bases). CDR1 and CDR2 from the germline V gene are MDHEN and SYDVKM. The CDR3 loop spans 12 amino acids. Trimming took off 8 bases at V and 1 base at J, with 9 bases between the two ends. The CDR3: CASGGGSYEQYF. The CDR3 DNA sequence: TGTGCCAGCGGGGGCGGGTCCTACGAGCAGTACTTC.

The chain combines TRBV5-4 with TRBJ1-2, with D possibly matching TRBD1 (6 bases). V gave up 4 bases and J gave up 8 bases, with 15 bases separating them. The CDR3 loop spans 13 amino acids. CDR1 SGHNT and CDR2 YYREEE come from the germline V gene (reference sequence). CDR3 residues: CASSPGQLVGYTF. Written as DNA, the CDR3 is TGTGCCAGCAGCCCTGGACAGTTGGTGGGCTACACCTTC.

This clonotype was seen only a few times. The J gene is TRBJ2-2, the V gene TRBV5-1; the D is unclear. V was cut by 5 bases and J by 0 bases, with 11 bases left in between. The CDR3 spans 15 residues. Germline CDR1 SGHRS, CDR2 YFSETQ. The DNA for the CDR3 is TGCGCCAGCAGTCGTTACGATCCGAACACCGGGGAGCTGTTTTTT. This translates into CASSRYDPNTGELFF.

The V and J genes are TRBV7-9 and TRBJ2-3; perhaps TRBD1 as D (6 bases). The ends were cut back, 7 bases at V and 1 base at J, with 21 bases in the middle. In germline, CDR1 is SEHNR, CDR2 FQNEAQ (reference sequence). The CDR3 has 17 residues. The CDR3 bases are TGTGCCAGCACCGACCGGGACATCGAGTCTGGCACAGATACGCAGTATTTT. Translating gives CASTDRDIESGTDTQYF.

This clonotype was seen many times. The CDR3 DNA follows: TGCAGCGTTGAAGTCCTCCTAGCGGGATCTTCCTACGAGCAGTACTTC. Its translation is CSVEVLLAGSSYEQYF. This chain joins TRBV29-1 and TRBJ2-7; 9 nucleotides agree with TRBD2. Germline CDR1 SQVTM, CDR2 ANQGSEA. The CDR3 length is 16 residues. With 1 base clipped from V and 1 base from J, the junction kept 8 bases outside the gene matches.

This clonotype was seen more than once but under ten times. The chain links TRBV27 to TRBJ2-7, with TRBD1 as a possible D gene (5 bases). In germline, CDR1 is MNHEY, CDR2 SMNVEV (reference sequence). The CDR3 length is 14 residues. Trimming removed 4 bases from V and 3 bases from J, with 13 bases in between. The CDR3 DNA sequence: TGTGCCAGCAGTTGGTCCCGAGACAGCTACGAGCAGTACTTC. Translated, it gives CASSWSRDSYEQYF.